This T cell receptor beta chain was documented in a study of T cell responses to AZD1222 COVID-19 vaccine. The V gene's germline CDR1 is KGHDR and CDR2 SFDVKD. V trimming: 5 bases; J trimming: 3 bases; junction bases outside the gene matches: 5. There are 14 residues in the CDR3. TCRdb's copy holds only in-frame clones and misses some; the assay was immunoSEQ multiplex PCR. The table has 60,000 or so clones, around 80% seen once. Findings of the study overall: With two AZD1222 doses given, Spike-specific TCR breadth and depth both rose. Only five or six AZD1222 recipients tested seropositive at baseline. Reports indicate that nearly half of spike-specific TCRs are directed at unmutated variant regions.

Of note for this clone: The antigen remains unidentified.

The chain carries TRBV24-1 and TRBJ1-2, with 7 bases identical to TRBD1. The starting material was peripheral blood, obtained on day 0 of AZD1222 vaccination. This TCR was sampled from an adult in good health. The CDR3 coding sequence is TGTGCCACCAGTGTCGTTGGACAGGACTATGGCTACACCTTC. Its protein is CATSVVGQDYGYTF.